A single sample is the source of the 24 T cell receptor beta chains below, sequenced in a study of cytomegalovirus exposure and HLA in healthy donors. The PCR was carried out with 60 Vbeta primers and 13 Jbeta primers. The data were produced by immunoSEQ multiplex PCR, yet TCRdb's version contains in-frame clones alone and is incomplete. The sample has around 93,000 clones, approximately 68% seen once. Material: PBMCs. The receptors shown here come from a boy younger than 18 in good health and CMV-seropositive.

The chain uses TRBV7-6 and TRBJ1-1; D gene unclear. The CDR3 has 14 residues. Trimming left V 4 bases short and J 0 bases short, with 9 bases between. Germline V gene data show CDR1 as SGHVS and CDR2 as FNYEAQ. The CDR3 bases are TGTGCCAGCAGCTCGGGTTGGGTGAACACTGAAGCTTTCTTT. Translating it yields CASSSGWVNTEAFF.

This clone turned up a few times. The CDR3 sequence is CASSPRTGVLQETQYF. The CDR3 bases are TGTGCCAGCAGCCCCCGGACAGGGGTCCTCCAAGAGACCCAGTACTTC. J is TRBJ2-5 and V is TRBV7-9, with 9 bases aligning to TRBD1. The trim removed 5 bases at V and 1 base at J, leaving 8 bases unmatched. The CDR3 is 16 residues long. From germline, CDR1 is SEHNR and CDR2 FQNEAQ (reference sequence).

The rearrangement uses TRBV6-1 and TRBJ2-7; D remains unclear. V lost 1 base to trimming and J lost 2 bases, with 9 bases between them. Germline V gene sequence: CDR1 MNHNS, CDR2 SASEGT. This CDR3 has 14 residues. CDR3 loop: CASSEVPVTYEQYF. The CDR3 DNA sequence: TGTGCCAGCAGTGAAGTTCCAGTTACCTACGAGCAGTACTTC.

V and J are TRBV2 and TRBJ1-5; 10 nucleotides line up with TRBD1. The germline CDR1 and CDR2 sequences are SNHLY and FYNNEI. Trimming cost V 5 bases and J 6 bases; bases outside gene matches: 7. This CDR3 is 15 amino acids long. The DNA for the CDR3 is TGTGCCAGCAGTCGGGACAGGGGAAATGGTCAGCCCCAGCATTTT. Translating gives CASSRDRGNGQPQHF.

The chain couples TRBV6-5 to TRBJ2-7, with 8 bases that match TRBD1. V lost 6 bases, J lost 3 bases, and 4 bases stayed unmatched. Germline V gene sequence: CDR1 MNHEY, CDR2 SVGAGI. CDR3 size: 13 residues. CDR3 DNA: TGTGCCAGCAGACGGACAGGGAACTACGAGCAGTACTTC. It translates to CASRRTGNYEQYF.

This sequence joins TRBV9 and TRBJ2-2, with D hard to call. Deletions cut 0 bases from V and 4 bases from J, with 10 bases between. CDR1 SGDLS and CDR2 YYNGEE come from the germline V gene. The CDR3 loop spans 15 amino acids. CDR3 nucleotide sequence: TGTGCCAGCAGCGTAGAAGCGTACCCCACCGGGGAGCTGTTTTTT. Encoded protein: CASSVEAYPTGELFF.

Worth noting for this clone: The germline gene is not matched at one end of the junction; a read error may be the cause. The V call is TRBV7-9, the J call TRBJ2-1; 11 positions match TRBD2. Germline V gene data show CDR1 as SEHNR and CDR2 as FQNEAQ (reference sequence). The CDR3 is 13 amino acids. Here the CDR3 DNA reads TGTGCCAGCAGCTTGGGACTAGCGGCTTCGTACCTCTTC. Amino acids: CASSLGLAASYLF.

The chain uses TRBV27 and TRBJ1-3; perhaps TRBD1 as D (5 bases). Germline V lookup: CDR1 MNHEY, CDR2 SMNVEV (reference sequence). The length of the CDR3 is 17 residues. V lost 4 bases, J lost 0 bases, and 16 bases lay in between. DNA for the CDR3: TGTGCCAGCAGTTCGACCGGGGGACTTCGCTCTGGAAACACCATATATTTT. Translating gives CASSSTGGLRSGNTIYF.

The chain is built from TRBV19 and TRBJ2-2, with TRBD2 as a possible D gene (5 bases). The CDR3 extends over 15 amino acids. Trimming cost V 5 bases and J 6 bases, with 16 bases left between them. Germline V gives CDR1 LNHDA, CDR2 SQIVND (reference sequence). CDR3 DNA: TGTGCCAGTAGTTCCGGGATGATGAATCCCGGGGAGCTGTTTTTT. Translated: CASSSGMMNPGELFF.

CDR3 sequence: CSVERAGGEQYF. Written as DNA, the CDR3 is TGCAGCGTTGAAAGGGCAGGGGGCGAGCAGTACTTC. This chain links TRBV29-1 with TRBJ2-7; 7 positions agree with TRBD1. The V gene's germline CDR1 is SQVTM and CDR2 ANQGSEA. CDR3 length: 12 residues. The V and J ends lost 2 bases and 6 bases, in that order; junction bases with no gene match: 4.

This clone was counted only a few times. The rearrangement links TRBV5-4 to TRBJ1-2, with D hard to call. CDR3 length equals 14 residues. With 4 bases removed from V and 7 bases from J, the gap between germline ends came to 17 bases. Germline assignment: CDR1 SGHNT and CDR2 YYREEE (reference sequence). Written as DNA, the CDR3 is TGTGCCAGCAGCATAGGACGGGAATGGGGTGGCTACACCTTC. It yields the protein CASSIGREWGGYTF.

In this sample, this clone turned up once. CDR3 protein: CASSLGGIGGRNQPQHF. In nucleotides, the CDR3 is TGTGCCAGCAGCTTAGGGGGGATTGGGGGCCGGAATCAGCCCCAGCATTTT. The J gene is TRBJ1-5, the V gene TRBV7-9; D is possibly TRBD1 (6 bases). CDR1 is SEHNR and CDR2 is FQNEAQ in the germline V gene (reference sequence). This CDR3 is 17 amino acids long. V lost 1 base and J 4 bases, leaving 17 bases between the germline ends.

This clone came up a few times. V usage is TRBV29-1 and J usage is TRBJ2-7; no clear D. Per the germline V gene, CDR1 is SQVTM and CDR2 is ANQGSEA. The CDR3 runs to 11 residues. V was trimmed by 4 bases and J by 0 bases, leaving 4 bases between them. This CDR3 is CSVVSSYEQYF. In DNA form, the CDR3 reads TGCAGCGTTGTGAGCTCCTACGAGCAGTACTTC.

CDR3 amino acids: CAWRQGQGYEQYF. In DNA form, the CDR3 reads TGTGCCTGGAGGCAAGGACAGGGGTACGAGCAGTACTTC. The chain joins TRBV30 to TRBJ2-7, with 9 bases aligning to TRBD1. The ends lost 3 bases at V and 4 bases at J; junction bases unmatched: 4. The CDR3 is made up of 13 amino acids. Germline V gene sequence: CDR1 GTSNPN, CDR2 SVGIG (reference sequence).

The rearrangement links TRBV25-1 to TRBJ2-1; TRBD2 agrees at 11 bases. Germline values: CDR1 MGHDK, CDR2 SYGVNS. CDR3 length: 15 residues. J lost 4 bases, V lost 3 bases, and 2 bases had no gene match. DNA for the CDR3: TGTGCCAGCAGTGAGACTAGCGGGGATTACAATGAGCAGTTCTTC. It translates to CASSETSGDYNEQFF.

This clone was seen more than once but under ten times. The chain joins TRBV5-6 to TRBJ1-4; 10 nucleotides agree with TRBD1. The germline gives CDR1 SGHDT, CDR2 YYEEEE. This CDR3 comprises 15 residues. V lost 2 bases and J lost 3; bases outside the gene matches: 1. Here the CDR3 reads CASSFGTGANEKLFF. The CDR3 DNA reads TGTGCCAGCAGCTTCGGGACAGGGGCTAATGAAAAACTGTTTTTT.

This clone appeared a single time. The J gene is TRBJ2-4, the V gene TRBV7-6; maybe TRBD1 (6 bases). Trimming removed 1 base from V and 0 bases from J, with 16 bases in between. The CDR3 consists of 18 residues. Germline-derived CDR1 and CDR2 are SGHVS and FNYEAQ. The CDR3 loop is CASSLVSTRDIAKNIQYF. CDR3 DNA sequence: TGTGCCAGCAGCTTAGTTTCTACCAGGGACATAGCCAAAAACATTCAGTACTTC.

This rearrangement joins TRBV29-1 to TRBJ2-7, with 14 bases lining up with TRBD2. V lost 7 bases to trimming and J lost 4 bases; unmatched junction nucleotides: 6. The CDR3 totals 14 residues. The germline V gene encodes CDR1 SQVTM and CDR2 ANQGSEA. The CDR3 bases are TGCAGCGCCGGGACTAGCGGGAGTGTTTACGAGCAGTACTTC. It yields the protein CSAGTSGSVYEQYF.

The chain combines TRBV6-6 with TRBJ1-6; the match to TRBD1 covers 7 bases. Unmatched junction bases numbered 10, after V lost 6 bases and J lost 8 bases. Germline lookup yields CDR1 MNHNY and CDR2 SVGAGI (reference sequence). The CDR3 sequence is 15 residues long. CDR3 loop: CASSRTGDRDSPLHF. DNA of the CDR3: TGTGCCAGCAGCCGAACGGGCGACAGGGATTCACCCCTCCACTTT.

The V and J genes are TRBV5-1 and TRBJ2-1, with D possibly matching TRBD2 (5 bases). This CDR3 is built from 15 residues. CDR1 is SGHRS, CDR2 YFSETQ, per germline. With 0 bases removed from V and 10 bases from J, the gap between germline ends came to 17 bases. This CDR3 reads CASSLGTGNSREQFF. CDR3 sequence (DNA): TGCGCCAGCAGCTTGGGGACTGGGAACTCCAGGGAGCAGTTCTTC. Variable domain in full (rest from reference TRBV5-1 and TRBJ2-1): KAGVTQTPRYLIKTRGQQVTLSCSPISGHRSVSWYQQTPGQGLQFLFEYFSETQRNKGNFPGRFSGRQFSNSRSEMNVSTLELGDSALYLCASSLGTGNSREQFFGPGTRLTVL.

V gene TRBV25-1 combines with J gene TRBJ2-6; 13 bases map to TRBD2. The trim removed 5 bases at V and 0 bases at J, leaving 4 bases unmatched. The CDR3 is 18 residues long. Germline values: CDR1 MGHDK, CDR2 SYGVNS. The CDR3 here is CASSRTSGGASGANVLTF. The CDR3 coding sequence is TGTGCCAGCAGTCGGACTAGCGGGGGTGCCTCTGGGGCCAACGTCCTGACTTTC.

This rearrangement joins TRBV19 to TRBJ1-2, with a tentative D call TRBD1 (5 bases). Germline V lookup: CDR1 LNHDA, CDR2 SQIVND (reference sequence). Trimming removed 4 bases at V and 6 bases at J, with 18 bases between. The CDR3 totals 15 residues. As DNA, the CDR3 is TGTGCCAGTAGTACCACCGACAGTAAGTGGAATGGCTACACCTTC. Its translation: CASSTTDSKWNGYTF.

The chain joins TRBV6-5 to TRBJ1-1; the D is unclear. Germline V lookup: CDR1 MNHEY, CDR2 SVGAGI. Trimming stripped 6 bases from V and 0 bases from J, with 5 bases between. The CDR3 totals 12 residues. The DNA of the CDR3 is TGTGCCAGCAGATCAGTGAACACTGAAGCTTTCTTT. It translates to CASRSVNTEAFF.

The chain uses TRBV19 and TRBJ1-4; D not resolved. Germline loops: CDR1 LNHDA, CDR2 SQIVND (reference sequence). The CDR3 has 14 amino acids. Deletions cut 5 bases from V and 7 bases from J, with 14 bases between. The CDR3 nucleotides are TGTGCCAGTAGTCGAACAAGCGCCACTGAAAAACTGTTTTTT. Protein product: CASSRTSATEKLFF.